This T cell receptor (beta chain) stems from a study of identical twins. V shed 6 bases and J shed 0 bases, with 14 bases lying between them. The CDR3 has 15 amino acids. Unique molecular identifiers were present on the cDNA, and a universal primer site came from template switching. Each CDR3 protein is one row after TCRdb ran MiXCR on the 5' RACE reads. The sample gives 1.5 million to 2 million distinct CDR3 sequences, about 32% of which show up once; less than 0.35% is in the top ten. Study-wide points: Modelling approaches yielded underestimates of out-of-frame TCR alpha sharing between monozygotic twins. For zero-insertion analyses, partial confounding could come from invariant MAIT and iNKT cells.

For this clonotype: Its antigen is unidentified.

The source is a newborn girl in good health. The chain links TRBV12-3 or TRBV12-4 to TRBJ1-1, with a tentative D call TRBD1 (5 bases). The sample comprised cord blood. CDR3 in DNA: TGTGCCAGCAGGACCGACAGTTTCATGAACACTGAAGCTTTCTTT. It yields the protein CASRTDSFMNTEAFF.